This T cell receptor beta chain appears in the sequencing data of a study of blood T cell repertoires in COVID-19. Study-wide context: T cells, B-cell-depleted T cells, or PBMCs provided the cDNA or gDNA that served as material.

Data came from immunoSEQ multiplex PCR; TCRdb stores just in-frame clones and leaves some out. The table lists 150,000 to 200,000 clones, 84% of them singletons. Germline CDR1 and CDR2: SGHTA and FQGNSA. V gave up 4 bases and J gave up 1 base; unmatched junction bases: 3. This CDR3 is 15 amino acids long. The TCR sequence derives from a human donor with acute or convalescent COVID-19. The donor label of this sample is uncertain. Sample: peripheral blood. The chain uses TRBV7-2 and TRBJ2-5, with TRBD2 matching 10 bases. The DNA of the CDR3 is TGTGCCAGCAGCTCTTCTAGCGGGGGCCAAGAGACCCAGTACTTC. It is translated as CASSSSSGGQETQYF.